This T cell receptor (beta chain) originates from a study of shared clonotypes between healthy human individuals. Sequencing used immunoSEQ multiplex PCR; TCRdb keeps in-frame clones, though not all of them. Of under 2,000,000 clones in the sample, just under 95% were seen once. Deletions cut 3 bases from V and 1 base from J, with 9 bases between. CDR1 and CDR2 from the germline V gene are MDHEN and SYDVKM. The CDR3 covers 14 residues. A remark on this clone: The sample has other DNA sequences that encode this CDR3 too.

Cells designated naive CD8 were CD45RO-negative and were positively selected for CCR7, with terminally differentiated effector memory CD45RA+ cells excluded. The sample comprised naive CD8+ T cells sorted from blood. This TCR was recovered from a man in his late teens or twenties in good health. The chain has TRBV28 and TRBJ2-5; tentative D call: TRBD1 (7 bases). For the CDR3, the DNA is TGTGCCAGCAGTTTGCAGGGGGGCCAAGAGACCCAGTACTTC. Its protein is CASSLQGGQETQYF.